A single sample is the source of the 14 T cell receptor beta chains below, sequenced in a study of T cell repertoires in cytomegalovirus infection. TCRdb passed the reads through MiXCR, listing each CDR3 protein once. This sample has roughly 640,000 distinct CDR3 sequences; roughly a quarter occur once, and the top ten carry around 7.6%. The sample taken for sequencing was CD8+ T cells from PBMCs. The receptors were gathered from a human donor in good health (CMV status not recorded). Some clones in this sample may be carry-over from other donors' samples.

The chain couples TRBV29-1 to TRBJ1-1; tentatively, D is TRBD1 (5 bases). CDR1 is SQVTM, CDR2 ANQGSEA, per germline. The CDR3 contains 13 residues. Trimming stripped 2 bases from V and 3 bases from J, with 10 bases between. CDR3 nucleotides: TGCAGCGTTGAACTCTGGGGCTACACTGAAGCTTTCTTT. It encodes CSVELWGYTEAFF. The full variable domain, completed using reference TRBV29-1 and TRBJ1-1, is SAVISQKPSRDICQRGTSLTIQCQVDSQVTMMFWYRQQPGQSLTLIATANQGSEATYESGFVIDKFPISRPNLTFSTLTVSNMSPEDSSIYLCSVELWGYTEAFFGQGTRLTVV.

This clonotype came up many times. The chain links TRBV28 to TRBJ2-2; possibly TRBD2 for D (7 bases). There are 15 residues in the CDR3. Germline CDR1 reads MDHEN; CDR2 reads SYDVKM. V dropped 3 bases and J dropped 4 bases, with 12 bases sitting between them. The CDR3 DNA sequence: TGTGCCAGCAGTTTGGTTCGGGGGGCCACCGGGGAGCTGTTTTTT. Translating it yields CASSLVRGATGELFF.

This clonotype was detected many times. This chain connects TRBV7-9 to TRBJ2-7; D gene ambiguous. V lost 5 bases to trimming and J lost 2 bases, with 10 bases between them. The CDR3 covers 13 residues. CDR1 and CDR2 from the germline V gene are SEHNR and FQNEAQ (reference sequence). The CDR3 region is CASSLSSAYEQYF. DNA for the CDR3: TGTGCCAGCAGCCTTTCGTCGGCCTACGAGCAGTACTTC.

The chain employs TRBV2 and TRBJ2-7, with TRBD1 identical over 8 bases. Germline lookup yields CDR1 SNHLY and CDR2 FYNNEI. The junction had 5 bases not matched to a gene; V was cut back by 4 bases and J by 0 bases. CDR3 length equals 15 residues. CDR3 DNA sequence: TGTGCCAGCAGTGGCCCGGGACAGGTCTCCTACGAGCAGTACTTC. It codes for CASSGPGQVSYEQYF.

In its sample, this clonotype was seen a few times. This chain joins TRBV2 and TRBJ2-1; TRBD1 is a possible D gene (6 bases). This CDR3 is built from 11 residues. V gave up 4 bases and J gave up 10 bases, with 8 bases separating them. The germline CDR1 and CDR2 sequences are SNHLY and FYNNEI. CDR3 sequence (DNA): TGTGCCAGCAGTGGCGACAGGGAGCAGTTCTTC. It specifies CASSGDREQFF. Looking up the rest from reference TRBV2 and TRBJ2-1 gives the full variable domain: EPEVTQTPSHQVTQMGQEVILRCVPISNHLYFYWYRQILGQKVEFLVSFYNNEISEKSEIFDDQFSVERPDGSNFTLKIRSTKLEDSAMYFCASSGDREQFFGPGTRLTVL.

The chain combines TRBV27 with TRBJ2-2; TRBD1 agrees at 10 bases. The CDR3 runs 16 residues. Per the germline V gene, CDR1 is MNHEY and CDR2 is SMNVEV (reference sequence). With 3 bases clipped from V and 6 bases from J, the junction kept 7 bases outside the gene matches. The CDR3 spells CASSFNRDRGAGELFF. Here the CDR3 DNA reads TGTGCCAGCAGTTTTAACCGGGACAGGGGAGCCGGGGAGCTGTTTTTT.

In this sample, this clonotype turned up a few times. V and J are TRBV28 and TRBJ2-7; 8 nucleotides line up with TRBD1. From germline, CDR1 is MDHEN and CDR2 SYDVKM. Trimming at V came to 5 bases and at J to 3 bases, leaving 9 bases not matched to a gene. This CDR3 has 15 amino acids. The CDR3: CASSAGTGGFYEQYV. In DNA form, the CDR3 reads TGTGCCAGCAGTGCCGGGACAGGAGGCTTCTACGAGCAGTACGTC.

The chain combines TRBV7-9 with TRBJ1-1; D may be TRBD1 (5 bases). V lost 5 bases to trimming and J lost 1 base, with 14 bases between them. CDR3 size: 15 residues. The germline V gene encodes CDR1 SEHNR and CDR2 FQNEAQ (reference sequence). The CDR3 nucleotides read TGTGCCAGCAGCCTACCCGGACACAGGAACACTGAAGCTTTCTTT. This sequence encodes CASSLPGHRNTEAFF.

Many counts were recorded for this clonotype. The rearrangement joins TRBV7-8 to TRBJ2-7; tentative D call: TRBD2 (5 bases). The germline V gene encodes CDR1 SGHVS and CDR2 FQNEAQ. The CDR3 length is 16 residues. V was clipped by 5 bases and J by 6 bases, with 23 bases between them. Written as DNA, the CDR3 is TGTGCCAGCAGCATAAGTAGGACTGTCGGGGTAGGCGAGCAGTACTTC. Its protein is CASSISRTVGVGEQYF. Using reference TRBV7-8 and TRBJ2-7 for the parts outside the CDR3, the full variable domain is GAGVSQSPRYKVAKRGQDVALRCDPISGHVSLFWYQQALGQGPEFLTYFQNEAQLDKSGLPSDRFFAERPEGSVSTLKIQRTQQEDSAVYLCASSISRTVGVGEQYFGPGTRLTVT.

This rearrangement joins TRBV20-1 to TRBJ1-4; no definite D call. CDR3 length equals 14 residues. Deletions cut 3 bases from V and 0 bases from J, with 8 bases between. The germline CDR1 and CDR2 sequences are DFQATT and SNEGSKA (reference sequence). DNA of the CDR3: TGCAGTGCTAGGGCGGCAGCAACTAATGAAAAACTGTTTTTT. Protein product: CSARAAATNEKLFF.

This clonotype has a count of ten or more. The chain joins TRBV7-8 to TRBJ2-1; maybe TRBD1 (5 bases). Germline values: CDR1 SGHVS, CDR2 FQNEAQ. V was shortened by 1 base and J by 8 bases, with 12 bases between the two germline ends. The CDR3 length is 14 residues. The CDR3 DNA sequence: TGTGCCAGCAGCTTAGAGGGTTTCAGGGATGAGCAGTTCTTC. This translates into CASSLEGFRDEQFF.

The rearrangement uses TRBV6-2 or TRBV6-3 and TRBJ2-3, with 9 bases fitting TRBD1. CDR1 MNHEY and CDR2 SVGEGT come from the germline V gene. V was clipped by 5 bases and J by 1 base; unmatched bases: 4. This CDR3 spans 15 amino acids. In DNA, the CDR3 is TGTGCCAGCAGTCACCGGACAGGGGGCACAGATACGCAGTATTTT. Residues: CASSHRTGGTDTQYF.

This clonotype was counted ten times or more. The chain links TRBV7-2 to TRBJ2-1; possible D gene TRBD2, 6 bases. The CDR3 spans 12 residues. The germline V and J ends were trimmed by 7 bases and 8 bases, with 12 bases remaining between them. Per germline, CDR1 SGHTA and CDR2 FQGNSA. CDR3 protein: CASTYLADEQFF. The CDR3 DNA reads TGTGCCAGCACCTATTTAGCGGATGAGCAGTTCTTC.

This clonotype was recorded once. V gene TRBV5-4 combines with J gene TRBJ2-1; D might be TRBD1 (6 bases). The germline gives CDR1 SGHNT, CDR2 YYREEE (reference sequence). The CDR3 runs 15 residues. Trimming pared 4 bases from V and 4 bases from J, leaving 15 bases between. The CDR3, as DNA: TGTGCCAGCAGCGCCCCGGGACAACCATACAATGAGCAGTTCTTC. Protein sequence: CASSAPGQPYNEQFF.